This T cell receptor beta chain came from a study of identical twins. A few counts support this clonotype. The antigen is undetermined. Notes on the study in general: Insertions were fewer in abundant cord blood beta clonotypes, whereas memory repertoires showed none of this pattern. Invariant T cells like MAIT and iNKT could partly confound the zero-insertion analyses.

A universal primer site came from template switching; cDNA carried unique molecular identifiers. A single record per CDR3 protein comes from TCRdb applying MiXCR to the 5' RACE reads. The repertoire holds some 500,000 distinct CDR3 sequences, with about 13% as singletons. This same sample was also taken into another study, of yellow fever vaccine responses in identical twins.

The origin of this receptor is a woman under 30 in good health. The sequenced sample consisted of CD4+ T cells sorted from blood.

The CDR3 sequence is CASSFDLLTGTGTGELFF. As DNA, the CDR3 is TGTGCCAGCAGCTTTGACCTATTGACAGGGACAGGCACCGGGGAGCTGTTTTTT. The chain combines TRBV11-1 with TRBJ2-2, with TRBD1 matching 8 bases. CDR3 size: 18 residues. The ends lost 3 bases at V and 4 bases at J; junction bases unmatched: 13. CDR1 and CDR2 from the germline V gene are SGHAT and FQDESV (reference sequence).